The T cell receptor beta chain under discussion was sequenced for a study of blood T cell repertoires in COVID-19. This clone has only a few counts. Authors' processing steps: Reference gene primer amplification in the assay estimated nucleated cell counts. Libraries were prepared by immunoSEQ multiplex PCR; TCRdb keeps only in-frame clonotypes and omits some of them. That table is the source of V, J and clone size, and D and trimming were worked out from the DNA. The sample lists 100,000 to 150,000 clones, about 70% seen once, with approximately 2% in the top ten. In germline, CDR1 is SGHTA, CDR2 FQGNSA. The V segment lost 1 base and the J segment 2 bases; nucleotides outside the gene matches: 4. The CDR3 runs to 15 residues.

The J gene is TRBJ2-7, the V gene TRBV7-2; 8 bases line up with TRBD2. This clonotype was sampled from a woman aged 70-85 years with acute or convalescent COVID-19. The sequencing sample was made of peripheral blood. In nucleotides, the CDR3 is TGTGCCAGCAGCTTAGAGACGGGGGGGGCCTACGAGCAGTACTTC. Translated, it gives CASSLETGGAYEQYF. Full variable domain (outside the CDR3, taken from reference TRBV7-2 and TRBJ2-7): GAGVSQSPSNKVTEKGKDVELRCDPISGHTALYWYRQSLGQGLEFLIYFQGNSAPDKSGLPSDRFSAERTGGSVSTLTIQRTQQEDSAVYLCASSLETGGAYEQYFGPGTRLTVT.